This T cell receptor (beta chain) was retrieved from a study of metastatic and nonmetastatic thyroid tumors. From the PCR reads, TCRdb re-called clones with MiXCR. The data contain more than 40,000 clones, 28% of them singletons. The CDR3 length is 18 residues, termini included. Note on this clone: Because the CDR3's place on the DNA is in doubt, the DNA is left out and the CDR3 is given as listed by TCRdb.

All patients were treatment-naive before thyroid surgery. The TCR comes from a male donor with papillary thyroid cancer or a benign thyroid nodule (not recorded which). Some clones in this sample may be carry-over from other donors' samples. The V call is TRBV7-5, the J call TRBJ2-3; the D call in the table, TRBD1, was not verified against the DNA. TRBV7-5 constitutes a pseudogene. The sequenced sample was blood. The CDR3 spells CTSVPAVMGRQSTDTQYF.